The clone carrying this TCR beta chain was counted only a few times. Its antigen is unknown. Per germline, CDR1 LNHDA and CDR2 SQIVND (reference sequence). Trimming took 5 bases from V and 7 from J; bases not matched to a gene: 11. CDR3 size: 15 residues. This record belongs to a study of T cells in Graves' hyperthyroidism and ophthalmopathy. The diagnostic basis comprised clinical symptoms, serum thyroxine and TRAb, thyroid ultrasound and orbital computed tomography. Study outcomes and limitations: From stable hyperthyroidism, ophthalmopathy was set apart by a 13 V-J model. Among clonotypes expanded in thyroid above 0.001, most were also found in blood.

Researchers took RNA transcripts and amplified the TCR beta CDR3 regions from them. The HTBI primer set served for first-round RT-PCR of the TCR CDR3. Each CDR3 protein is one row after TCRdb ran MiXCR on the multiplex PCR reads. Of about half a million distinct CDR3 sequences in the sample, less than 25% were seen once. Sequenced: blood. The J gene is TRBJ2-1, the V gene TRBV19; TRBD2 matches at 7 bases. The origin of this receptor is a woman aged 70-85 years with Graves' ophthalmopathy. CDR3 sequence: CASSSQAGTFNEQFF. CDR3 bases: TGTGCCAGTAGTTCCCAAGCGGGAACATTTAATGAGCAGTTCTTC.